These T cell receptor beta chains were read from a single sample in a study of graft-versus-host responses after intestinal transplantation. Assay: immunoSEQ multiplex PCR; the TCRdb copy retains only in-frame clones and omits some. The sample holds roughly 60,000 clones, roughly 89% seen once. The specimen was PBMCs, collected 26 days after transplant. These receptors were collected from a human patient who received an intestinal transplant, so some T cells may come from the graft donor. Each CDR3 is given with its conserved first and last residue. The D gene is left open where the match is weak. Not every row has a clone size; where given, it reads once, few, many or a size class.

j_gene: TRBJ2-3; d_gene: TRBD2; abundance: -; v_gene: TRBV10-1; CDR3nt: TGCGCCAGCAGCGGGACTAGCGGCACAGATACGCAGTATTTT; CDR3aa: CASSGTSGTDTQYF
j_gene: TRBJ1-1; d_gene: -; abundance: -; v_gene: TRBV27; CDR3nt: TGTGCCAGCAGGGATAGCGTAGGGTCCCTGACTGAAGCTTTCTTT; CDR3aa: CASRDSVGSLTEAFF
j_gene: TRBJ2-7; d_gene: -; abundance: once; v_gene: TRBV30; CDR3nt: TGTGCCTGGAGTGTAGGTAGGCGGAACGAGCAGTACTTC; CDR3aa: CAWSVGRRNEQYF
j_gene: TRBJ2-5; d_gene: -; abundance: -; v_gene: TRBV7-8; CDR3nt: TGTGCCAGCAGCTCGACAGGTCGGGAGACCCAGTACTTC; CDR3aa: CASSSTGRETQYF
j_gene: TRBJ2-3; d_gene: TRBD2; abundance: -; v_gene: TRBV27; CDR3nt: TGTGCCAGCAGTCCCAGCGGGGGGGTGGGCACAGATACGCAGTATTTT; CDR3aa: CASSPSGGVGTDTQYF
j_gene: TRBJ1-2; d_gene: -; abundance: -; v_gene: TRBV7-2; CDR3nt: TGTGCCAGCAGCACCAGGGTGCAGGACTATGGCTACACCTTC; CDR3aa: CASSTRVQDYGYTF
j_gene: TRBJ1-3; d_gene: TRBD1; abundance: -; v_gene: TRBV28; CDR3nt: TGTGCCAGCAGCGAGACAGGGTCTGGAAACACCATATATTTT; CDR3aa: CASSETGSGNTIYF
j_gene: TRBJ1-6; d_gene: TRBD1; abundance: -; v_gene: TRBV5-1; CDR3nt: TGCGCCAGCAGCTTGGTCCCGGGACAGGGTTCACCCCTCCACTTT; CDR3aa: CASSLVPGQGSPLHF
j_gene: TRBJ2-7; d_gene: TRBD2; abundance: -; v_gene: TRBV19; CDR3nt: TGTGCCAGTAGTTGGACTAGCGGGAAATCCTACGAGCAGTACTTC; CDR3aa: CASSWTSGKSYEQYF
j_gene: TRBJ1-3; d_gene: -; abundance: -; v_gene: TRBV11-2; CDR3nt: TGTGCCAGCAGCTTAGCGGCAGGGGCTGGAAACACCATATATTTT; CDR3aa: CASSLAAGAGNTIYF
j_gene: TRBJ1-1; d_gene: -; abundance: -; v_gene: TRBV29-1; CDR3nt: TGCAGCGTTGGCCCCCGCGACACTGAAGCTTTCTTT; CDR3aa: CSVGPRDTEAFF
j_gene: TRBJ2-1; d_gene: TRBD2; abundance: -; v_gene: TRBV5-1; CDR3nt: TGCGCCAGCAGCCCGGGACTAGCGGGAGTAGATGAGCAGTTCTTC; CDR3aa: CASSPGLAGVDEQFF
j_gene: TRBJ1-5; d_gene: -; abundance: -; v_gene: TRBV6-5; CDR3nt: TGTGCCAGCAGTTACCTAGCGGGGGCTCAGCCCCAGCATTTT; CDR3aa: CASSYLAGAQPQHF
j_gene: TRBJ1-1; d_gene: -; abundance: few; v_gene: TRBV6-1; CDR3nt: TGTGCCAGCAGACCGGTGAACACTGAAGCTTTCTTT; CDR3aa: CASRPVNTEAFF
j_gene: TRBJ1-1; d_gene: TRBD1; abundance: -; v_gene: TRBV11-2; CDR3nt: TGTGCCAGCAGCTTAGCAGGGGGCACTGAAGCTTTCTTT; CDR3aa: CASSLAGGTEAFF
j_gene: TRBJ2-7; d_gene: -; abundance: -; v_gene: TRBV27; CDR3nt: TGTGCCAGCAGTCTCTATTCGGGTTTCGGTGAGCAGTACTTC; CDR3aa: CASSLYSGFGEQYF
j_gene: TRBJ2-3; d_gene: TRBD2; abundance: -; v_gene: TRBV7-2; CDR3nt: TGTGCCAGCAGCTTTAGACTAGCGGGGGACACAGATACGCAGTATTTT; CDR3aa: CASSFRLAGDTDTQYF
j_gene: TRBJ2-2; d_gene: -; abundance: once; v_gene: TRBV7-6; CDR3nt: TGTGCCAGCAGCTTAGTAGGGGAAGAGGACACCGGGGAGCTGTTTTTT; CDR3aa: CASSLVGEEDTGELFF